These 6 T cell receptor beta chains originate from one sample sequenced in a study of cytomegalovirus exposure and HLA in healthy donors. The PCR was carried out with 60 Vbeta primers and 13 Jbeta primers. Using immunoSEQ multiplex PCR, the repertoire was profiled, and TCRdb retains in-frame clones only, with some absent. The data show 150,000 to 200,000 clones, and the top ten clones hold under 2.5%. Material: PBMCs. These receptors came from a man under 40 in good health and CMV-seronegative.

A note on this clone: Other DNA sequences in this specimen translate into the identical CDR3. The CDR3 bases are TGTGCCAGTAGTATCCCGGGGAACTATGGCTACACCTTC. Protein product: CASSIPGNYGYTF. The V call is TRBV19, the J call TRBJ1-2; D not certain. CDR3 length: 13 residues. V dropped 3 bases and J dropped 2 bases, with 7 bases sitting between them. In germline, CDR1 is LNHDA, CDR2 SQIVND (reference sequence).

The chain has TRBV28 and TRBJ1-1, with D possibly being TRBD1 (5 bases). The V gene lost 6 bases and the J gene lost 0 bases, with 14 bases spanning the gap. This CDR3 contains 15 residues. The germline gives CDR1 MDHEN, CDR2 SYDVKM. CDR3 in amino acids: CASSNPGYLNTEAFF. The CDR3 coding sequence is TGTGCCAGCAGCAATCCAGGGTACTTGAACACTGAAGCTTTCTTT.

The J gene is TRBJ1-5, the V gene TRBV6-6; TRBD1 aligns across 9 bases. V was pared by 5 bases and J by 4 bases, with 6 bases of the junction left unmatched. The CDR3 totals 15 residues. CDR1 MNHNY and CDR2 SVGAGI come from the germline V gene (reference sequence). DNA for the CDR3: TGTGCCAGCAGTACGACAGGGGGGAGTAATCAGCCCCAGCATTTT. Its protein product is CASSTTGGSNQPQHF.

The chain is built from TRBV28 and TRBJ1-4, with D hard to call. Germline V gives CDR1 MDHEN, CDR2 SYDVKM. The V and J ends lost 6 bases and 6 bases respectively, with 17 bases between them. This CDR3 region has 15 residues. The CDR3 spells CASRLNPDTDEKLFF. CDR3 nucleotides: TGTGCCAGCAGACTAAACCCGGATACGGATGAAAAACTGTTTTTT.

The chain carries TRBV6-1 and TRBJ1-2; 7 nucleotides match TRBD1. This CDR3 is built from 18 residues. Trimming removed 3 bases from V and 1 base from J; junction bases left unmatched: 14. Germline CDR1 MNHNS, CDR2 SASEGT. This CDR3 reads CASSDRPRFRQGNYGYTF. The CDR3 bases are TGTGCCAGCAGTGACCGCCCGAGGTTCCGACAGGGTAACTATGGCTACACCTTC.

The rearrangement joins TRBV7-2 to TRBJ1-5; 11 positions match TRBD1. This CDR3 is built from 15 residues. Looked up from germline, CDR1 is SGHTA and CDR2 is FQGNSA. V shed 5 bases and J 4 bases; nucleotides not matched to a gene: 4. The CDR3 loop reads CASSKGTGGNQPQHF. CDR3 nucleotide sequence: TGTGCCAGCAGCAAAGGGACAGGGGGGAATCAGCCCCAGCATTTT.